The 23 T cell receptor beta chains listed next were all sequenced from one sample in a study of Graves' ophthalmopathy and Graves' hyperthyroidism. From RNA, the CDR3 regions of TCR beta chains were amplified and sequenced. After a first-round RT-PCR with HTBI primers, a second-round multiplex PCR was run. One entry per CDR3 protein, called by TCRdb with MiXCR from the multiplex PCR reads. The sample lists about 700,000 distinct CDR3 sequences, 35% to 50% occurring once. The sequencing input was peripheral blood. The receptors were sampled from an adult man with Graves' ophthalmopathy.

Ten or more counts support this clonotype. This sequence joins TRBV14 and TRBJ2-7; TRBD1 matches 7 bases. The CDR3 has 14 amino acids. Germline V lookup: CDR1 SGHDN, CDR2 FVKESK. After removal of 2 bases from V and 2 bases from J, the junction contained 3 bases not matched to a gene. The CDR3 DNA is TGTGCCAGCAGCCAACGACAGGGACCCTACGAGCAGTACTTC. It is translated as CASSQRQGPYEQYF.

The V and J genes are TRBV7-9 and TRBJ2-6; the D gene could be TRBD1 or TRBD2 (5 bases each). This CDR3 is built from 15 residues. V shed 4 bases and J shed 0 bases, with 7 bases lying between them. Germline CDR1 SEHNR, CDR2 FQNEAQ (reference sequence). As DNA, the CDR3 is TGTGCCAGCAGCTGGGGGAGCTCTGGGGCCAACGTCCTGACTTTC. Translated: CASSWGSSGANVLTF. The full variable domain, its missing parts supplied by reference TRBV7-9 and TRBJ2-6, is DTGVSQNPRHKITKRGQNVTFRCDPISEHNRLYWYRQTLGQGPEFLTYFQNEAQLEKSRLLSDRFSAERPKGSFSTLEIQRTEQGDSAMYLCASSWGSSGANVLTFGAGSRLTVL.

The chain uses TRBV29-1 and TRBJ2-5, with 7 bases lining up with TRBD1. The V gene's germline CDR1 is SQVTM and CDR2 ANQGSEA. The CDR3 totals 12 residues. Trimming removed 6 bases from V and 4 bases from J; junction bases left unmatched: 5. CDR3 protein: CSVQQGPETQYF. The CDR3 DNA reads TGCAGCGTCCAACAGGGGCCAGAGACCCAGTACTTC.

The CDR3 spells CSAATGAGETQYF. DNA for the CDR3: TGCAGTGCTGCGACAGGGGCAGGGGAGACCCAGTACTTC. The chain is built from TRBV20-1 and TRBJ2-5; TRBD1 matches 8 bases. Per the germline V gene, CDR1 is DFQATT and CDR2 is SNEGSKA (reference sequence). Trimming cost V 5 bases and J 5 bases; bases outside gene matches: 7. The CDR3 has 13 residues.

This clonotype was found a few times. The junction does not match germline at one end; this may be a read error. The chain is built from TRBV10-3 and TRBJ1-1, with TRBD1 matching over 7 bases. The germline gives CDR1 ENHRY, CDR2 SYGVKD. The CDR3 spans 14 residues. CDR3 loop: CASSYRPRGTEAFF. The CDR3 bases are TGTGCCAGCAGTTACCGCCCCAGGGGGACTGAAGCTTTCTTT.

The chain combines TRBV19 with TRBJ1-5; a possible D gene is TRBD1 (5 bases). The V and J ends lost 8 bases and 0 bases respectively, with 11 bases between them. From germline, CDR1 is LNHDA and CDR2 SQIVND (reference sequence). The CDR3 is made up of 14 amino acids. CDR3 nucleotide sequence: TGTGCCAGTTGGGAGGGGCGTAGCAATCAGCCCCAGCATTTT. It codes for CASWEGRSNQPQHF.

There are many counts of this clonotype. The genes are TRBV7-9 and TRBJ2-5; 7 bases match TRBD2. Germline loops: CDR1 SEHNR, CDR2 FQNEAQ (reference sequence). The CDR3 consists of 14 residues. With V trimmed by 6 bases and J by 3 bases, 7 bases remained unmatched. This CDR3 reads CASSSGTTEETQYF. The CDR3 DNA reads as TGTGCCAGCAGTTCCGGGACTACCGAAGAGACCCAGTACTTC.

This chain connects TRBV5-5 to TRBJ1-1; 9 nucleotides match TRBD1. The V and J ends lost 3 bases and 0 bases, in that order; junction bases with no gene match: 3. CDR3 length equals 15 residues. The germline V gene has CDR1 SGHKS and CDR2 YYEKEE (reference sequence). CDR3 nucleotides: TGTGCCAGCAGCTCGGGACAGGGACTGAACACTGAAGCTTTCTTT. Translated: CASSSGQGLNTEAFF. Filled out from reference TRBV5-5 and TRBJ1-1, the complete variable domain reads DAGVTQSPTHLIKTRGQQVTLRCSPISGHKSVSWYQQVLGQGPQFIFQYYEKEERGRGNFPDRFSARQFPNYSSELNVNALLLGDSALYLCASSSGQGLNTEAFFGQGTRLTVV.

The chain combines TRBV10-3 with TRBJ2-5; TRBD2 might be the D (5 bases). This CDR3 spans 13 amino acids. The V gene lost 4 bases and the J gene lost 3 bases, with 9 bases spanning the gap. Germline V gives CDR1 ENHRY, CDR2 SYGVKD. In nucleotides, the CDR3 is TGTGCCATCAGTGGATCGAGGGAAGAGACCCAGTACTTC. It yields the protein CAISGSREETQYF.

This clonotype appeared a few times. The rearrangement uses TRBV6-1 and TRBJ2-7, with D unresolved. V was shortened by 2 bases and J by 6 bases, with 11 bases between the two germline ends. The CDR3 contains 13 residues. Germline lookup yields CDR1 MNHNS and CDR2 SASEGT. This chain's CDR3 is CASSENPPREQYF. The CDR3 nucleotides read TGTGCCAGCAGTGAAAATCCTCCACGCGAGCAGTACTTC.

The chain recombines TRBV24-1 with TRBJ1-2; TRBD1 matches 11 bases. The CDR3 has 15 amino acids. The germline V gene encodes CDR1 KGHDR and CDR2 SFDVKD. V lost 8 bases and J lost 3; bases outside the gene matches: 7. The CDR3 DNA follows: TGTGCCACCAACTCCGGGACAGGGGGACACTATGGCTACACCTTC. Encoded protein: CATNSGTGGHYGYTF.

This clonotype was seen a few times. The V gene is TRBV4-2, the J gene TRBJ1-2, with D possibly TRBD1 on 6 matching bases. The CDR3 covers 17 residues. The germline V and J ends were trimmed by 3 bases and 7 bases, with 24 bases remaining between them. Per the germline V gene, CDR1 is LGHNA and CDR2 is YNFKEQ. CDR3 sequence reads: CASSQGAIQGMVSGYTF. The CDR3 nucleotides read TGTGCCAGCAGCCAGGGCGCTATACAGGGAATGGTCTCTGGCTACACCTTC.

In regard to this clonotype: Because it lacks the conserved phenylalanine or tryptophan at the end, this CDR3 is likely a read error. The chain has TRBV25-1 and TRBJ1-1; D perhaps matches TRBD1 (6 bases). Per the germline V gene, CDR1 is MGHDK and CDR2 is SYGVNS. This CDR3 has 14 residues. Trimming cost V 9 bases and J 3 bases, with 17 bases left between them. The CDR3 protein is CASQGGARHTEAFL. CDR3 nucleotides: TGTGCCAGTCAAGGGGGGGCCCGTCACACTGAAGCTTTCCTT.

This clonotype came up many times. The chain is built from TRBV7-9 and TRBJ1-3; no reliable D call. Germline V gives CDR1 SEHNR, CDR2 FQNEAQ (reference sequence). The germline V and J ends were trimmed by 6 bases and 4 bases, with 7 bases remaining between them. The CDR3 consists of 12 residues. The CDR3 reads CASRATGNTIYF. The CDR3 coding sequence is TGTGCCAGCAGGGCGACAGGAAACACCATATATTTT.

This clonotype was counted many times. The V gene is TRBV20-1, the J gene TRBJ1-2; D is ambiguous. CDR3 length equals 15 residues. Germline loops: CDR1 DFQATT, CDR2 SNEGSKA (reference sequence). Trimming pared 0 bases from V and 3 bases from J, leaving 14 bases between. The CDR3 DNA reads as TGCAGTGCTAGAGATCTTGCAGGAATAGACTATGGCTACACCTTC. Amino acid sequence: CSARDLAGIDYGYTF.

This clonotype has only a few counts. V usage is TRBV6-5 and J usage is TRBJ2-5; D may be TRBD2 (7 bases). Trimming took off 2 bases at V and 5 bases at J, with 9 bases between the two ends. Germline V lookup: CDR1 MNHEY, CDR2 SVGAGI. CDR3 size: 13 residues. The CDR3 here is CASSYGGAETQYF. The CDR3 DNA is TGTGCCAGCAGTTACGGGGGGGCGGAGACCCAGTACTTC.

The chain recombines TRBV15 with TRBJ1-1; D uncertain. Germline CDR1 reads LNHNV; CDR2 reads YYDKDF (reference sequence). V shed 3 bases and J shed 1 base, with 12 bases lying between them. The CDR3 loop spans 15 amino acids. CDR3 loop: CATSSLAAGNTEAFF. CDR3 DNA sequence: TGTGCCACCAGCAGCTTGGCCGCGGGGAACACTGAAGCTTTCTTT.

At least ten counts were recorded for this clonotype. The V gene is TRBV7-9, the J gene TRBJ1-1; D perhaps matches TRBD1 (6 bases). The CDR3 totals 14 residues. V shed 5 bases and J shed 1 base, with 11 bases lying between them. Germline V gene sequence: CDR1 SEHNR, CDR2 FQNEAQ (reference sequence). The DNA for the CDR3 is TGTGCCAGCAGCCAACCGGGACAGAACACTGAAGCTTTCTTT. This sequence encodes CASSQPGQNTEAFF.

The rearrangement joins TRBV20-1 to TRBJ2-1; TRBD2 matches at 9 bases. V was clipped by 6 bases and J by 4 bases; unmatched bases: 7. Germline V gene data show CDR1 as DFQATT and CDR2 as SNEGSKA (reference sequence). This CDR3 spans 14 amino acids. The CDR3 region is CSALTTSGYNEQFF. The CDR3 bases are TGCAGTGCCCTCACGACTAGCGGATACAATGAGCAGTTCTTC.

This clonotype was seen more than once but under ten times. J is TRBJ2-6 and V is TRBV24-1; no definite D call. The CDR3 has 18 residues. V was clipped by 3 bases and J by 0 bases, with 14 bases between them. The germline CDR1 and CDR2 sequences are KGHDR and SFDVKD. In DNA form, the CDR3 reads TGTGCCACCAGTGATACCAGCCCGAGGTACTCTGGGGCCAACGTCCTGACTTTC. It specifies CATSDTSPRYSGANVLTF.

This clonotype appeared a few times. CDR3 protein: CASSTGTETQYF. The CDR3 nucleotides are TGCGCCAGCAGCACCGGGACGGAGACCCAGTACTTC. This chain links TRBV5-1 with TRBJ2-5; D might be TRBD1 or TRBD2, each matching 5 bases. This CDR3 has 12 amino acids. The V and J ends lost 4 bases and 5 bases respectively, with 9 bases between them. Germline CDR1 is SGHRS and CDR2 is YFSETQ.

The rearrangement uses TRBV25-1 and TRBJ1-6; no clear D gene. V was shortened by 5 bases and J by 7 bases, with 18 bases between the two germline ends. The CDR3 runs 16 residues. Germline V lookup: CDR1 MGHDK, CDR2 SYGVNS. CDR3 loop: CASSLITLMGNSPLHF. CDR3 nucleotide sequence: TGTGCCAGCAGTTTAATAACCCTAATGGGGAATTCACCCCTCCACTTT.

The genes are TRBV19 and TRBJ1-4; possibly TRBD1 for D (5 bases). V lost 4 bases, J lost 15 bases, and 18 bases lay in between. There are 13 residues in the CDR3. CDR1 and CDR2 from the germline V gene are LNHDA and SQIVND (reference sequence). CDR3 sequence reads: CASSTSGLRRLFF. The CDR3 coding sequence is TGTGCCAGTAGTACATCGGGACTGCGCCGGTTGTTTTTT.